The rows below give T cell receptor beta chains drawn from one sample of a study of blood T cell repertoires in COVID-19. Profiling relied on immunoSEQ multiplex PCR, and the TCRdb table lists in-frame clones only, not all of them. The sample shows 310,000 or so clones, about 85% of them seen only once. Sequencing was done on a sample of PBMCs or T cells enriched from blood (not recorded which). The receptors derive from a woman aged 30 to 39 who had recovered from COVID-19. CDR3s include the opening cysteine and the closing phenylalanine or tryptophan. D genes are given only for firm matches.

v_call	j_call	d_call	cdr3_aa
TRBV30	TRBJ1-6	.	CAWSVGGDNSPLHF
TRBV3-1/TRBV3-2	TRBJ1-2	TRBD1	CASSLGTGNGYTF
TRBV12-5	TRBJ2-7	TRBD2	CASGMVVGPGGYEQYF
TRBV12-3/TRBV12-4	TRBJ1-2	.	CASSTGEGYTF
TRBV3-1/TRBV3-2	TRBJ1-2	TRBD1	CASNDRGNYGYTF
TRBV18	TRBJ2-7	TRBD1	CAAEGDRSTYEQYF
TRBV5-4	TRBJ2-7	TRBD2	CASSSGGAYEQYF
TRBV12-5	TRBJ1-5	TRBD1	CASGRQSGGRDQPQHF
TRBV4-2	TRBJ2-5	TRBD2	CASSQDRTSETYQETQYF
TRBV7-3	TRBJ2-1	TRBD2	CASSYSGGAYNEQFF
TRBV6-1	TRBJ1-6	TRBD1	CASSDRDRDNSPLHF
TRBV27	TRBJ2-5	.	CASSLTVKETQYF
TRBV30	TRBJ1-5	TRBD1	CAWSYSTGDQPQHF
TRBV11-2	TRBJ1-1	.	CASSPPSGLEAFF
TRBV27	TRBJ1-1	TRBD1	CASSLAQGVTEAFF
TRBV7-6	TRBJ2-3	.	CASSPWAQGPDTQYF
TRBV25-1	TRBJ2-5	TRBD1	CASSEWNLQGVTQYF
TRBV19	TRBJ1-4	.	CASSSLRLSGGEKLFF
TRBV4-2	TRBJ1-5	.	CASSYGLELNQPQHF
TRBV9	TRBJ2-7	TRBD2	CASSASGGSYEQYF
TRBV27	TRBJ2-3	TRBD1	CASSSGGRDTQYF
TRBV9	TRBJ1-1	TRBD1	CASSIGQGMNTEAFF
TRBV11-2	TRBJ1-2	TRBD1	CASSLTLDRVANYGYTF
TRBV7-8	TRBJ1-5	.	CASSLRSGYQPQHF
TRBV5-4	TRBJ1-4	TRBD1	CASSPAGGRYEKLFF
TRBV30	TRBJ1-1	.	CAWSVGIRGTEAFF
TRBV5-1	TRBJ2-3	TRBD1	CASSPRQGGSTDTQYF
TRBV10-3	TRBJ1-2	TRBD1	CASRGGSYGYTF
TRBV6-5	TRBJ2-7	.	CATSLEGTWGEQYF
TRBV19	TRBJ2-2	.	CASSILAANTGELFF
TRBV7-8	TRBJ2-3	TRBD2	CASSGGPTDTQYF
TRBV7-2	TRBJ2-3	.	CASSRRASGTDTQYF
TRBV9	TRBJ2-1	TRBD2	CASSVQGLAGEYNEQFF
TRBV7-6	TRBJ1-5	.	CASSLGRREPQPQHF
TRBV3-1/TRBV3-2	TRBJ2-2	TRBD1	CASSQQGAGELFF
TRBV27	TRBJ1-1	.	CASSFRQTEQAEAFF
TRBV27	TRBJ1-1	TRBD1	CASSHTGQGEAFF
TRBV10-3	TRBJ2-5	.	CAISPVGETQYF
TRBV2	TRBJ1-4	TRBD1	CASGTGAEKLFF
TRBV5-4	TRBJ2-3	TRBD2	CASQTSGGPTDTQYF
TRBV12-3/TRBV12-4	TRBJ1-1	.	CASGAGPNTEAFF
TRBV7-2	TRBJ1-4	.	CASSLDPGNEKLFF
TRBV5-1	TRBJ1-4	.	CASSELNEKLFF
TRBV2	TRBJ1-6	TRBD1	CASSPDRGGGSPLHF
TRBV13	TRBJ2-7	.	CASSLGGGGLRRQYF
TRBV11-3	TRBJ2-7	.	CASSPDRRGTEQYF
TRBV4-1	TRBJ1-4	.	CASSQILVTNEKLFF
TRBV7-9	TRBJ1-6	.	CASSLVGGSPYNSPLHF
TRBV2	TRBJ2-7	TRBD1	CASGTGSYEQYF
TRBV27	TRBJ2-7	TRBD1	CASSFSGRGQGVYEQYF
TRBV30	TRBJ1-5	TRBD1	CAWSAGQGGIYSNQPQHF
TRBV19	TRBJ1-5	TRBD1	CASRTGRDSGQPQHF
TRBV14	TRBJ1-6	.	CASSQGPIYNSPLHF